This T cell receptor beta chain was identified during a study of regulatory T cells in long-lasting Graves disease. A note on this clonotype: Its antigen is still unknown.

V lost 0 bases to trimming and J lost 9 bases, with 9 bases between them. The CDR3 is 12 residues long. Per the germline V gene, CDR1 is DFQATT and CDR2 is SNEGSKA (reference sequence). Construction of TCR beta libraries relied on iRepertoire HTBI primers and on Arm-PCR targeting CDR3 regions. Using its own MiXCR run on the multiplex PCR reads, TCRdb lists one record per CDR3 protein. The sample contains some 370,000 distinct CDR3 sequences, 10% to 15% of which appear only once. Notes on the study in general: Small numbers of samples may have cut accuracy.

Time point denoted: newly diagnosed GD, antithyroid drugs for less than 3 months. The TCR library used RNA extracted from PBMCs. The sample was also reused in another study, on T cells in Graves' hyperthyroidism and ophthalmopathy. From that study: Blood held most thyroid clonotypes expanded above 0.001 frequency.

The rearrangement joins TRBV20-1 to TRBJ2-1; D gene ambiguous. Sample: peripheral blood mononuclear cells (PBMCs), taken at new diagnosis, from a patient treated with antithyroid drugs. This clonotype was sampled from a woman in her late teens or twenties with Graves disease. CDR3 nucleotide sequence: TGCAGTGCTAGAGATGAGGTCCTTGAGCAGTTCTTC. Its translation is CSARDEVLEQFF.